This T cell receptor beta chain originates from a study of cytomegalovirus exposure and HLA in healthy donors. The study's findings and limits: Subsequent analysis found a tendency for first-cohort TCR clusters to co-occur within the 120 or so validation repertoires. 164 TCR beta chains were listed as cytomegalovirus-associated.

Germline CDR1 is MNHEY and CDR2 is SMNVEV (reference sequence). Between the trimmed V and J ends, which lost 2 bases and 4 bases, there was a span of 16 bases. This CDR3 is built from 16 residues. Here immunoSEQ multiplex PCR was the method, and the copy in TCRdb shows in-frame clones only, minus some. The profile covers roughly 76,000 clones, with 85% to 95% appearing a single time and 1.5% to 1.7% taken by the ten largest. On this clone itself: Its antigen is unknown.

This sequence was found in a young man in good health and CMV-seropositive. Sample: PBMCs. V is TRBV27 and J is TRBJ2-3; unclear D gene. The CDR3 DNA reads TGTGCCAGCAGTTTAATGGCTCAAGCGAGCGCAGATACGCAGTATTTT. Amino acids: CASSLMAQASADTQYF.